These T cell receptor beta chains were read from a single sample in a study of blood T cell repertoires in COVID-19. The protocol was immunoSEQ multiplex PCR, while the TCRdb copy is restricted to in-frame clones and leaves out a portion. The table records roughly 150,000 clones, roughly 90% of them present only once. The material sequenced was peripheral blood. The receptors here all came from a man aged 55 to 70 with acute or convalescent COVID-19. The CDR3 runs from the conserved cysteine through the conserved F or W. Fields, in order: J gene, V gene, clone size, D gene, CDR3 protein, CDR3 DNA. D genes are given only for firm matches. For some rows the clone size is stated as once, few or many, or as a class when expanded; others skip it.

>TRBJ1-1|TRBV10-3|.|.
CAIRSEGDWTEAFF
TGTGCCATCAGGTCCGAGGGGGATTGGACTGAAGCTTTCTTT
>TRBJ2-1|TRBV7-9|.|.
CASSEWERGEQFF
TGTGCCAGCAGCGAGTGGGAAAGGGGTGAGCAGTTCTTC
>TRBJ1-4|TRBV29-1|.|.
CSVGRSEKLFF
TGCAGCGTTGGGCGGAGTGAAAAACTGTTTTTT
>TRBJ1-3|TRBV7-2|.|.
CASSLTGIGNTIYF
TGTGCCAGCAGCTTGACAGGCATTGGAAACACCATATATTTT
>TRBJ1-2|TRBV12-3/TRBV12-4|.|TRBD1
CASSWTGGGYTF
TGTGCCAGCAGTTGGACAGGGGGAGGCTACACCTTC
>TRBJ1-2|TRBV9|.|.
CASSTGYANYGYTF
TGTGCCAGCAGTACAGGATACGCTAACTATGGCTACACCTTC
>TRBJ2-3|TRBV6-6|.|TRBD2
CASSPGLAGGPITDTQYF
TGTGCCAGCAGTCCTGGACTAGCGGGGGGGCCGATCACAGATACGCAGTATTTT
>TRBJ2-2|TRBV11-2|.|.
CASRKQVTGELFF
TGTGCCAGCAGAAAACAGGTGACCGGGGAGCTGTTTTTT
>TRBJ1-5|TRBV7-9|few|TRBD1
CASTRDRGPSNQPQHF
TGTGCCAGCACTCGGGACAGGGGGCCTAGCAATCAGCCCCAGCATTTT
>TRBJ1-1|TRBV7-9|.|TRBD1
CASSRPQGASSISRIEAFF
TGTGCCAGCAGCCGCCCCCAGGGGGCGAGTTCGATCTCCCGCATTGAAGCTTTCTTT
>TRBJ1-1|TRBV18|.|.
CASSRIDSIEAFF
TGTGCCAGCTCGCGAATCGACAGTATTGAAGCTTTCTTT
>TRBJ2-2|TRBV5-5|.|.
CASRQGTRSNTGELFF
TGTGCCAGCAGACAGGGAACTCGCTCGAACACCGGGGAGCTGTTTTTT
>TRBJ2-7|TRBV9|few|.
CASSVGNGDYEQYF
TGTGCCAGCAGCGTAGGGAACGGAGACTACGAGCAGTACTTC
>TRBJ1-4|TRBV5-1|.|.
CASSLAGQGEKLFF
TGCGCCAGCAGCTTGGCCGGGCAGGGCGAAAAACTGTTTTTT
>TRBJ1-2|TRBV5-1|many|.
CASSWGEGTAGYTF
TGCGCCAGCAGCTGGGGAGAGGGAACGGCTGGCTACACCTTC
>TRBJ2-1|TRBV11-2|.|.
CASNIAAGSYNEQFF
TGTGCCAGCAACATAGCGGCAGGGAGTTACAATGAGCAGTTCTTC
>TRBJ1-1|TRBV7-3|.|.
CASSPNTITEAFF
TGTGCCAGCAGCCCCAACACGATCACTGAAGCTTTCTTT
>TRBJ1-2|TRBV27|few|TRBD1
CASSSGGDGYGYTF
TGTGCCAGCAGTTCAGGGGGCGACGGGTATGGCTACACCTTC
>TRBJ1-1|TRBV7-2|few|.
CASSLEGGVWTEAFF
TGTGCCAGCAGCCTCGAAGGGGGTGTCTGGACTGAAGCTTTCTTT
>TRBJ1-2|TRBV29-1|.|TRBD1
CSALDRGRPPYGYTF
TGCAGCGCTCTGGACAGGGGGCGACCCCCCTATGGCTACACCTTC
>TRBJ1-2|TRBV19|once|.
CASSMGSGERYGYTF
TGTGCCAGTAGTATGGGCTCAGGGGAGAGATATGGCTACACCTTC
>TRBJ2-3|TRBV11-3|.|.
CASSFRGADTQYF
TGTGCCAGCAGCTTCAGGGGCGCAGATACGCAGTATTTT
>TRBJ2-7|TRBV5-5|.|.
CASSLAPGPGLYYEQYF
TGTGCCAGCAGCTTGGCCCCCGGCCCGGGACTTTACTACGAGCAGTACTTC
>TRBJ2-7|TRBV27|.|TRBD2
CASSAGVASYEQYF
TGTGCCAGCAGTGCGGGGGTCGCATCCTACGAGCAGTACTTC
>TRBJ2-1|TRBV6-5|.|.
CASRRTHRDSNEQFF
TGTGCCAGCAGGCGTACACACAGGGATAGTAATGAGCAGTTCTTC
>TRBJ1-1|TRBV7-2|once|TRBD1
CASSPDRVGAFF
TGTGCCAGCAGCCCAGACAGGGTGGGAGCTTTCTTT
>TRBJ2-5|TRBV11-2|once|TRBD2
CASSLAGGGPQETQYF
TGTGCCAGCAGCTTAGCGGGCGGGGGACCACAAGAGACCCAGTACTTC
>TRBJ2-7|TRBV7-2|once|TRBD2
CASSASGGNSYEQYF
TGTGCCAGCAGCGCTAGCGGGGGGAACTCCTACGAGCAGTACTTC
>TRBJ2-2|TRBV15|.|TRBD1
CATSPTGTNTGELFF
TGTGCCACCTCTCCGACAGGGACGAACACCGGGGAGCTGTTTTTT
>TRBJ1-3|TRBV9|.|.
CASSVDPQGQAGNTIYF
TGTGCCAGCAGCGTAGACCCTCAGGGGCAGGCTGGAAACACCATATATTTT
>TRBJ1-2|TRBV30|.|TRBD1
CAWNRGQGGYTF
TGTGCCTGGAACAGGGGGCAGGGTGGCTACACCTTC
>TRBJ1-6|TRBV7-2|.|.
CASSLRPGIYNSPLHF
TGTGCCAGCAGCTTAAGGCCGGGGATCTATAATTCACCCCTCCACTTT
>TRBJ1-3|TRBV3-1/TRBV3-2|.|.
CASSQVMQNTIYF
TGTGCCAGCAGCCAAGTCATGCAGAACACCATATATTTT
>TRBJ1-2|TRBV10-3|once|.
CAISESGGYGYTF
TGTGCCATCAGTGAGTCGGGGGGCTATGGCTACACCTTC
>TRBJ1-3|TRBV18|few|TRBD1
CASSHTGAPGNTIYF
TGTGCCAGCTCACACACAGGGGCACCTGGAAACACCATATATTTT
>TRBJ1-4|TRBV12-3/TRBV12-4|once|.
CATVGHSNEKLFF
TGTGCCACCGTGGGGCATAGTAATGAAAAACTGTTTTTT
>TRBJ2-3|TRBV19|.|TRBD1
CASSSWTGPADTQYF
TGTGCCAGTAGTTCTTGGACAGGGCCGGCAGATACGCAGTATTTT
>TRBJ2-7|TRBV19|.|TRBD1
CASSIGIWTGTYEQYF
TGTGCCAGTAGTATCGGAATATGGACAGGGACATACGAGCAGTACTTC
>TRBJ2-3|TRBV15|.|.
CAFGAGPTQYF
TGTGCCTTTGGGGCTGGACCCACGCAGTATTTT
>TRBJ1-2|TRBV3-1/TRBV3-2|few|.
CASSLRGPRDYGYTF
TGTGCCAGCAGCCTTAGGGGTCCCCGGGACTATGGCTACACCTTC
>TRBJ1-1|TRBV3-1/TRBV3-2|.|.
CASSRAMNTEAFF
TGTGCCAGCAGCCGGGCTATGAACACTGAAGCTTTCTTT
>TRBJ1-2|TRBV7-2|.|.
CASSLGSDRLIYGYTF
TGTGCCAGCAGCTTAGGCAGCGACAGGCTGATCTATGGCTACACCTTC
>TRBJ2-7|TRBV6-4|.|TRBD1
CASGGQDYEQYF
TGTGCCAGCGGGGGACAGGACTACGAGCAGTACTTC